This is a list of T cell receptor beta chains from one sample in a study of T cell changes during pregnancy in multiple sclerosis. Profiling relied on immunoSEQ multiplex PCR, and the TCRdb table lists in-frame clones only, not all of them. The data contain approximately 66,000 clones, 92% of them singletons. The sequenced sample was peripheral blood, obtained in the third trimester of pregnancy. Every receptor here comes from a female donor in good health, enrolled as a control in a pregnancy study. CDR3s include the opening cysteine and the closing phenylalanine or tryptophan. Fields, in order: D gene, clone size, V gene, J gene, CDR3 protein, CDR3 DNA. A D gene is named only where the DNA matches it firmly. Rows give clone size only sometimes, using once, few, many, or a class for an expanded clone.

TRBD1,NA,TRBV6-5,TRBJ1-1,CASIEYRGATEAFF,TGTGCCAGCATCGAGTACAGGGGAGCCACTGAAGCTTTCTTT
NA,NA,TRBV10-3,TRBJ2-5,CAINRGTHQQETQYF,TGTGCCATCAACCGAGGGACTCACCAACAAGAGACCCAGTACTTC
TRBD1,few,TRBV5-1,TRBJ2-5,CASSTGTGKETQYF,TGCGCCAGCAGCACCGGGACAGGAAAAGAGACCCAGTACTTC
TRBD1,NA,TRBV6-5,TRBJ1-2,CASSYQSDRGWGYTF,TGTGCCAGCAGTTACCAGAGTGACAGGGGGTGGGGCTACACCTTC
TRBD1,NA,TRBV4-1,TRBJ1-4,CASSQAGQGRKLFF,TGCGCCAGCAGCCAAGCAGGACAGGGCCGGAAACTGTTTTTT
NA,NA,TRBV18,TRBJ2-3,CASSPGLLVSTDTQYF,TGTGCCAGCTCACCAGGACTTCTCGTTAGCACAGATACGCAGTATTTT
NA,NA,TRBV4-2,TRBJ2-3,CASSQTLGADTQYF,TGTGCCAGCAGCCAGACATTAGGGGCAGATACGCAGTATTTT
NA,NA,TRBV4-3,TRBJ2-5,CASSQGAGGETQYF,TGCGCCAGCAGCCAAGGGGCGGGCGGGGAGACCCAGTACTTC
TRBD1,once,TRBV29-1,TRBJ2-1,CSVYSGTGGTYNEQFF,TGCAGCGTGTATTCCGGGACAGGGGGTACCTACAATGAGCAGTTCTTC
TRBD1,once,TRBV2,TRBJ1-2,CASSSGTGVYGYTF,TGTGCCAGCAGTTCCGGGACAGGGGTTTATGGCTACACCTTC
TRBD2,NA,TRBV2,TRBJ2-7,CASRKLAGGPSSYEQYF,TGTGCCAGCAGAAAACTAGCGGGAGGGCCTAGCTCCTACGAGCAGTACTTC
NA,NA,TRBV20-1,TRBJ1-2,CSARRGYGYTF,TGCAGTGCTAGGCGCGGCTATGGCTACACCTTC
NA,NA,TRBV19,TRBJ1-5,CASRIPGNQPQHF,TGTGCCAGTAGAATCCCGGGGAATCAGCCCCAGCATTTT
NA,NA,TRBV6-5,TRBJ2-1,CASSYGEAHYNEQFF,TGTGCCAGCAGTTACGGAGAGGCTCACTACAATGAGCAGTTCTTC
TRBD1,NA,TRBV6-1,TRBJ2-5,CASRPGQKETQYF,TGTGCCAGCAGGCCGGGACAGAAAGAGACCCAGTACTTC
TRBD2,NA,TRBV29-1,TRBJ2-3,CSAAAGGYTDTQYF,TGCAGCGCCGCGGCGGGGGGCTACACAGATACGCAGTATTTT
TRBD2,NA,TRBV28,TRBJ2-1,CASSSGGGPGEQFF,TGTGCCAGCAGCTCCGGGGGAGGGCCGGGTGAGCAGTTCTTC
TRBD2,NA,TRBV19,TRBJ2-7,CASSLGGLAVSSYEQYF,TGTGCCAGTTCATTGGGCGGACTAGCGGTGAGCTCCTACGAGCAGTACTTC
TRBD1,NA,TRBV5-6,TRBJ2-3,CASSEGQGAGDTQYF,TGTGCCAGCAGCGAAGGACAGGGGGCCGGAGATACGCAGTATTTT
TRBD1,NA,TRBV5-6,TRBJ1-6,CASSRGQASSNSPLHF,TGTGCCAGCAGCCGAGGACAGGCGAGTTCGAATTCACCCCTCCACTTT
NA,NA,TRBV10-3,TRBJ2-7,CAISDEAGSTYEQYF,TGTGCCATCAGTGACGAAGCGGGCTCAACCTACGAGCAGTACTTC
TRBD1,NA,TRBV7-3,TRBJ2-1,CASSRPDREGVGEQFF,TGTGCCAGCAGCAGACCGGACAGGGAAGGCGTAGGTGAGCAGTTCTTC
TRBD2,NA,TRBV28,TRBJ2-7,CASAGGAGGAYEQYF,TGTGCCAGCGCAGGCGGCGCGGGAGGGGCCTACGAGCAGTACTTC
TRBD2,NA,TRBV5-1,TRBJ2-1,CASSLGGTSGNEQFF,TGCGCCAGCAGCTTGGGTGGGACTAGCGGCAATGAGCAGTTCTTC
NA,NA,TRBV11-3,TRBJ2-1,CASSLSYNEQFF,TGTGCCAGCAGCCTTTCCTACAATGAGCAGTTCTTC
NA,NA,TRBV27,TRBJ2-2,CASSYTFTGELFF,TGTGCCAGCAGTTACACGTTCACCGGGGAGCTGTTTTTT
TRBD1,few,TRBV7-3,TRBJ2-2,CASSRQTGGLFF,TGTGCCAGCAGCCGCCAGACAGGGGGGTTGTTTTTT
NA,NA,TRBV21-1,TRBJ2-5,CASKLPLSRQETQYF,TGTGCCAGCAAACTCCCCCTTTCGCGACAAGAGACCCAGTACTTC
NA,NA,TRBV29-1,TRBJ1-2,CSARKAPTEFDGYTF,TGCAGCGCCCGCAAGGCCCCAACAGAGTTTGATGGCTACACCTTC